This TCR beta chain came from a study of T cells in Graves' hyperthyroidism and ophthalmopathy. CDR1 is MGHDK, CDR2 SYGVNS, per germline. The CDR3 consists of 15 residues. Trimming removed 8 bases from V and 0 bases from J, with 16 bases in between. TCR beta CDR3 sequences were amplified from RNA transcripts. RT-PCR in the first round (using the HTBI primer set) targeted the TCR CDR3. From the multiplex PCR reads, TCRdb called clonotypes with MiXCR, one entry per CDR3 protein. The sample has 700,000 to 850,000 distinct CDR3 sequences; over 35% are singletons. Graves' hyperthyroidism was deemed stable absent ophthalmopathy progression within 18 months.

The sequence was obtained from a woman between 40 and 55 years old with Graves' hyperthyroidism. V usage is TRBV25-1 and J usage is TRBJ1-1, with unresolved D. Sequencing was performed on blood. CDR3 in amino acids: CASSPRWQMNTEAFF. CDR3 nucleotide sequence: TGTGCCAGCTCACCACGGTGGCAGATGAACACTGAAGCTTTCTTT.